This T cell receptor beta chain derives from a study of identical twins. Trimming removed 0 bases from V and 7 bases from J; junction bases left unmatched: 7. Germline V gene sequence: CDR1 MNHEY, CDR2 SMNVEV (reference sequence). The CDR3 is made up of 15 amino acids. MiXCR, run by TCRdb on the 5' RACE reads, gives a single entry per CDR3 protein. The sample contains around 670,000 distinct CDR3 sequences, around 6.1% of which appear only once. The sequenced sample was naive T cells sorted from blood. This TCR was recovered from a young man in good health. V and J are TRBV27 and TRBJ2-7; 9 bases agree with TRBD2. The CDR3 DNA is TGTGCCAGCAGTTTATCGGTGCGGGAGGGCCTGGAGCAGTACTTC. Translated: CASSLSVREGLEQYF.